These 26 T cell receptor beta chains were sequenced from one sample in a study of read filtering for tumor transcriptome and immune sequencing. This library used approximately 0.4 ug RNA and molecular barcoded adaptors spanning alpha/delta and beta/gamma chains. Via MiXCR, TCRdb re-called the reads, giving one row per CDR3 protein. The data hold 85,000 or so distinct CDR3 sequences, with roughly an eighth observed a single time. The sequencing sample was made of a population of CD138-negative cells sorted from bone marrow. The receptors stem from a donor at least 40 years old with multiple myeloma.

At least ten counts were recorded for this clonotype. The chain employs TRBV29-1 and TRBJ2-5, with D perhaps TRBD1 (6 bases). V lost 0 bases, J lost 5 bases, and 16 bases lay in between. This CDR3 contains 15 residues. Germline CDR1 SQVTM, CDR2 ANQGSEA. The CDR3 reads CSVEDPFLGAETQYF. CDR3 in DNA: TGCAGCGTTGAAGATCCATTCCTGGGGGCTGAGACCCAGTACTTC.

This clonotype was observed a handful of times. With a much larger clone just one base away, this may be a read error. The chain recombines TRBV20-1 with TRBJ2-3; 7 bases agree with TRBD1. Germline V CDR1 and CDR2: DFQATT, SNEGSKA (reference sequence). The CDR3 extends over 14 amino acids. Losses at the gene ends were 7 bases for V and 0 bases for J; bases not matched to a gene: 7. This CDR3 is CSVRQGISTDTQYF. DNA for the CDR3: TGCAGTGTGAGACAGGGCATTAGCACAGATACGCAGTATTTT.

In this sample, this clonotype turned up many times. The rearrangement uses TRBV11-3 and TRBJ2-1; TRBD2 matches 10 bases. Germline loops: CDR1 SGHNT, CDR2 YENEEA. The J segment lost 1 base and the V segment lost 5 bases, leaving 8 bases of the junction unmatched. The CDR3 is 17 residues long. The CDR3 here is CASSPPSAGGSYNEQFF. In DNA, the CDR3 is TGTGCCAGCAGCCCCCCCTCAGCGGGAGGGTCCTACAATGAGCAGTTCTTC.

The chain links TRBV28 to TRBJ2-7; no clear D. Germline CDR1 reads MDHEN; CDR2 reads SYDVKM. The V gene lost 6 bases and the J gene lost 2 bases, with 17 bases spanning the gap. The CDR3 is made up of 15 amino acids. The CDR3, as DNA: TGTGCCAGCAGAACCCTAAAGCGAAGTACCTACGAGCAGTACTTC. This encodes CASRTLKRSTYEQYF.

This clonotype was counted at least ten times. For the CDR3, the DNA is TGCAGCGTTGCGGCGTATACTGAAGCTTTCTTT. It is translated as CSVAAYTEAFF. This chain links TRBV29-1 with TRBJ1-1; no definite D call. CDR1 and CDR2 from the germline V gene are SQVTM and ANQGSEA. V was clipped by 4 bases and J by 5 bases, with 8 bases between them. The CDR3 is made up of 11 amino acids.

This clonotype appeared a few times. The conserved closing phenylalanine or tryptophan is absent in this CDR3, likely reflecting a read error. The gene calls are TRBV11-3 and TRBJ2-2; D is undetermined. Trimming removed 0 bases at V and 5 bases at J, with 7 bases between. The CDR3 covers 14 residues. Germline CDR1 and CDR2: SGHNT and YENEEA. The CDR3 bases are TGTGCCAGCAGCTTAGATAGGCCGACCGGGGAGCTGTTTCTT. It encodes CASSLDRPTGELFL.

This clonotype was picked up many times. The rearrangement links TRBV14 to TRBJ1-2; D is undetermined. The CDR3 extends over 13 amino acids. Trimming cost V 4 bases and J 3 bases, with 9 bases left between them. Germline V gives CDR1 SGHDN, CDR2 FVKESK. The CDR3 nucleotides read TGTGCCAGCAGCCCAGGACGGTACTATGGCTACACCTTC. Protein sequence: CASSPGRYYGYTF. Variable domain in full (rest from reference TRBV14 and TRBJ1-2): EAGVTQFPSHSVIEKGQTVTLRCDPISGHDNLYWYRRVMGKEIKFLLHFVKESKQDESGMPNNRFLAERTGGTYSTLKVQPAELEDSGVYFCASSPGRYYGYTFGSGTRLTVV.

This chain connects TRBV20-1 to TRBJ2-1, with 7 positions matching TRBD2. The CDR3 is made up of 15 amino acids. Germline V gene sequence: CDR1 DFQATT, CDR2 SNEGSKA (reference sequence). V lost 4 bases, J lost 0 bases, and 6 bases stayed unmatched. The CDR3 DNA sequence: TGCAGTGCTACCCTCGGCGGGAGCTCCTACAATGAGCAGTTCTTC. Amino acid sequence: CSATLGGSSYNEQFF.

This clonotype was seen ten or more times. The chain uses TRBV5-1 and TRBJ1-1; maybe TRBD1 (5 bases). Trimming removed 7 bases at V and 3 bases at J, with 13 bases between. Germline CDR1 reads SGHRS; CDR2 reads YFSETQ. The length of the CDR3 is 13 residues. The CDR3 bases are TGCGCCAGCTCGGGTCGGGGGGACACTGAAGCTTTCTTT. Protein sequence: CASSGRGDTEAFF.

The chain joins TRBV7-2 to TRBJ2-4; D uncertain. The germline CDR1 and CDR2 sequences are SGHTA and FQGNSA. This CDR3 is built from 15 residues. The germline V and J ends were trimmed by 5 bases and 1 base, with 12 bases remaining between them. CDR3 amino acids: CASSPARMAKNIQYF. The CDR3, as DNA: TGTGCCAGCAGCCCAGCGAGAATGGCCAAAAACATTCAGTACTTC.

This clonotype was seen repeatedly, ten times or more. V and J are TRBV30 and TRBJ2-5; possible D gene TRBD1, 5 bases. Germline values: CDR1 GTSNPN, CDR2 SVGIG (reference sequence). The CDR3 length is 13 residues. Trimming took 0 bases from V and 2 from J, leaving 7 bases between them. CDR3 in amino acids: CAWSVKGQETQYF. CDR3 in DNA: TGTGCCTGGAGTGTGAAGGGGCAAGAGACCCAGTACTTC.

This clonotype was detected once. As the CDR3 is not closed by the conserved phenylalanine or tryptophan, this likely results from a read error. It is unclear where the CDR3 begins or ends on the DNA, so no DNA is shown, and the CDR3 is as TCRdb lists it. The rearrangement links TRBV10-2 to TRBJ2-1; the table gives TRBD1 as D, unverified against the DNA. Counting both end residues, the CDR3 totals 13 amino acids. Germline V gene lookup returns CDR1 WSHSY and CDR2 SAAADI. The CDR3 sequence is CAIRGGEDNEQLL.

This clonotype was picked up a small number of times. The chain combines TRBV7-9 with TRBJ1-4; D not certain. Germline V gene data show CDR1 as SEHNR and CDR2 as FQNEAQ (reference sequence). Trimming removed 1 base at V and 3 bases at J, with 9 bases between. The CDR3 is made up of 15 amino acids. CDR3 sequence (DNA): TGTGCCAGCAGCTTAGAGATCGGGTCTAATGAAAAACTGTTTTTT. Protein: CASSLEIGSNEKLFF.

This clonotype came up many times. The rearrangement links TRBV7-3 to TRBJ1-1; 8 bases are a match to TRBD1. V lost 5 bases, J lost 8 bases, and 4 bases stayed unmatched. CDR1 is SGHTA and CDR2 is FQGTGA in the germline V gene. This CDR3 comprises 12 residues. Here the CDR3 reads CASSPGGREAFF. CDR3 DNA: TGTGCCAGCAGCCCAGGGGGCCGGGAAGCTTTCTTT.

There are many counts of this clonotype. V is TRBV27 and J is TRBJ1-1; tentative D call: TRBD1 (6 bases). CDR1 is MNHEY, CDR2 SMNVEV, per germline (reference sequence). V was pared by 5 bases and J by 1 base, with 17 bases between. The length of the CDR3 is 16 residues. The CDR3 DNA sequence: TGTGCCAGCAGTATCAGTGCGGGGGCGACGAACACTGAAGCTTTCTTT. This codes for CASSISAGATNTEAFF.

This clonotype was observed at least ten times. V usage is TRBV11-2 and J usage is TRBJ1-1; weak D call: TRBD1 (5 bases). The CDR3 sequence is 16 residues long. Germline assignment: CDR1 SGHAT and CDR2 FQNNGV. The germline V and J ends were trimmed by 5 bases and 2 bases, with 18 bases remaining between them. In DNA, the CDR3 is TGTGCCAGCAGCCCACGGGGGGACCGCCCCAACACTGAAGCTTTCTTT. The encoded protein is CASSPRGDRPNTEAFF. Filled out from reference TRBV11-2 and TRBJ1-1, the complete variable domain reads EAGVAQSPRYKIIEKRQSVAFWCNPISGHATLYWYQQILGQGPKLLIQFQNNGVVDDSQLPKDRFSAERLKGVDSTLKIQPAKLEDSAVYLCASSPRGDRPNTEAFFGQGTRLTVV.

This clonotype was seen at least ten times. This chain connects TRBV7-8 to TRBJ2-5, with 12 nucleotides matching TRBD2. The length of the CDR3 is 16 residues. The germline gives CDR1 SGHVS, CDR2 FQNEAQ. Losses at the gene ends were 4 bases for V and 6 bases for J; bases not matched to a gene: 9. Here the CDR3 reads CASSSRTSGTIKTQYF. The CDR3 coding sequence is TGTGCCAGCAGCTCCCGGACTAGCGGGACTATAAAGACCCAGTACTTC. Based on the CDR3 plus reference TRBV7-8 and TRBJ2-5, the full variable domain is GAGVSQSPRYKVAKRGQDVALRCDPISGHVSLFWYQQALGQGPEFLTYFQNEAQLDKSGLPSDRFFAERPEGSVSTLKIQRTQQEDSAVYLCASSSRTSGTIKTQYFGPGTRLLVL.

This clonotype was detected many times. The rearrangement joins TRBV7-2 to TRBJ2-2; TRBD1 agrees at 10 bases. This CDR3 spans 17 amino acids. CDR1 and CDR2 from the germline V gene are SGHTA and FQGNSA. V was pared by 5 bases and J by 6 bases, with 12 bases of the junction left unmatched. CDR3 DNA: TGTGCCAGCAGCCCCCCTTGGACAGGGGGAGCGGCCGGGGAGCTGTTTTTT. Its protein product is CASSPPWTGGAAGELFF. The variable domain in full, with the rest retrieved from reference TRBV7-2 and TRBJ2-2, is GAGVSQSPSNKVTEKGKDVELRCDPISGHTALYWYRQSLGQGLEFLIYFQGNSAPDKSGLPSDRFSAERTGGSVSTLTIQRTQQEDSAVYLCASSPPWTGGAAGELFFGEGSRLTVL.

At least ten counts were recorded for this clonotype. The chain employs TRBV2 and TRBJ2-1, with D tentatively TRBD1 (6 bases). Deletions cut 4 bases from V and 7 bases from J, with 8 bases between. This CDR3 has 12 amino acids. Germline lookup yields CDR1 SNHLY and CDR2 FYNNEI. As DNA, the CDR3 is TGTGCCAGCAGTGTTGACAGGAATGAGCAGTTCTTC. This gives the protein CASSVDRNEQFF. Variable domain in full (rest from reference TRBV2 and TRBJ2-1): EPEVTQTPSHQVTQMGQEVILRCVPISNHLYFYWYRQILGQKVEFLVSFYNNEISEKSEIFDDQFSVERPDGSNFTLKIRSTKLEDSAMYFCASSVDRNEQFFGPGTRLTVL.

The chain employs TRBV19 and TRBJ2-5, with 8 bases identical to TRBD2. The CDR3 is made up of 15 amino acids. Germline loops: CDR1 LNHDA, CDR2 SQIVND (reference sequence). V gave up 3 bases and J gave up 4 bases; unmatched junction bases: 7. In DNA, the CDR3 is TGTGCCAGTAGTATGAGCGGTCTAGCGGGAGAGACCCAGTACTTC. It codes for CASSMSGLAGETQYF.

This clonotype has a count of ten or more. J is TRBJ2-1 and V is TRBV30; 10 bases match TRBD2. Germline lookup yields CDR1 GTSNPN and CDR2 SVGIG (reference sequence). The CDR3 is 17 amino acids. J lost 4 bases, V lost 1 base, and 10 bases had no gene match. CDR3 sequence: CAWSDIKGLAPYNEQFF. The CDR3 bases are TGTGCCTGGAGTGACATCAAGGGACTAGCGCCTTACAATGAGCAGTTCTTC. Based on the CDR3 plus reference TRBV30 and TRBJ2-1, the full variable domain is SQTIHQWPATLVQPVGSPLSLECTVEGTSNPNLYWYRQAAGRGLQLLFYSVGIGQISSEVPQNLSASRPQDRQFILSSKKLLLSDSGFYLCAWSDIKGLAPYNEQFFGPGTRLTVL.

In its sample, this clonotype was seen many times. This chain links TRBV9 with TRBJ2-1; tentatively, D is TRBD2 (5 bases). CDR1 and CDR2 from the germline V gene are SGDLS and YYNGEE. The CDR3 runs 15 residues. V lost 3 bases and J 6 bases, leaving 16 bases between the germline ends. The CDR3, as DNA: TGTGCCAGCAGCGCGTCGGGTACTAGAGTCAATGAGCAGTTCTTC. Translating it yields CASSASGTRVNEQFF. Combining the CDR3 with reference TRBV9 and TRBJ2-1 gives the whole variable domain DSGVTQTPKHLITATGQRVTLRCSPRSGDLSVYWYQQSLDQGLQFLIQYYNGEERAKGNILERFSAQQFPDLHSELNLSSLELGDSALYFCASSASGTRVNEQFFGPGTRLTVL.

This clonotype was detected ten times or more. The J gene is TRBJ2-1, the V gene TRBV2; 9 nucleotides agree with TRBD2. The CDR3 spans 15 residues. Germline CDR1 is SNHLY and CDR2 is FYNNEI. V gave up 3 bases and J gave up 2 bases; unmatched junction bases: 2. CDR3 region: CASSDIAGAYNEQFF. As DNA, the CDR3 is TGTGCCAGCAGTGACATAGCGGGAGCCTACAATGAGCAGTTCTTC.

Worth noting for this clonotype: This sequence may be a read error, since a much larger clone differs from it by one base. V and J are TRBV11-2 and TRBJ1-1, with D maybe TRBD1 (5 bases). CDR3 length equals 13 residues. Germline CDR1 SGHAT, CDR2 FQNNGV. The CDR3 loop is CASSSNRDPEASF. As DNA, the CDR3 is TGTGCCAGCAGCTCCAACCGGGACCCTGAAGCTTCCTTT.

This clonotype was seen many times. This chain joins TRBV6-6 and TRBJ2-5; D is ambiguous. Germline assignment: CDR1 MNHNY and CDR2 SVGAGI (reference sequence). The CDR3 extends over 12 amino acids. Trimming pared 7 bases from V and 1 base from J, leaving 7 bases between. CDR3 amino acids: CASTLAQETQYF. The DNA of the CDR3 is TGTGCCAGCACCCTGGCCCAAGAGACCCAGTACTTC.

This clonotype was counted ten times or more. The V and J genes are TRBV2 and TRBJ2-1; tentatively, D is TRBD2 (6 bases). CDR1 is SNHLY, CDR2 FYNNEI, per germline. V was cut by 6 bases and J by 0 bases, with 12 bases left in between. The CDR3 sequence is 15 residues long. Here the CDR3 DNA reads TGTGCCAGCAGGATAGCGGACCTCTCCTACAATGAGCAGTTCTTC. Amino acids: CASRIADLSYNEQFF.